Listed below are T cell receptor beta chains from one sample, sequenced in a study of control samples from healthy donors and cancer patients. Sequencing used immunoSEQ multiplex PCR; TCRdb keeps in-frame clones, though not all of them. There are about 12,000 clones in the sample; roughly 95% occur only once, and over 25% lies in the top ten. Specimen: PBMCs. These receptors all stem from a man in his 70s with head and neck cancer. Each CDR3 is given with its conserved first and last residue. The D gene is left open where the match is weak. Rows give clone size only sometimes, using once, few, many, or a class for an expanded clone.

D: TRBD1
size: .
J: TRBJ2-3
V: TRBV7-9
DNA: TGTGCCAGCAGCGCCCCGGGACAGGGAAGAGGGACAGATACGCAGTATTTT
CDR3: CASSAPGQGRGTDTQYF

D: TRBD2
size: .
J: TRBJ2-4
V: TRBV7-2
DNA: TGTGCCAGCAGCCCTGGACTAGCGGGAGGGGAAAACATTCAGTACTTC
CDR3: CASSPGLAGGENIQYF

D: .
size: .
J: TRBJ1-3
V: TRBV27
DNA: TGTGCCAGCAGTTCCACGCACACTGGAAACACCATATATTTT
CDR3: CASSSTHTGNTIYF

D: TRBD1
size: .
J: TRBJ2-7
V: TRBV6-5
DNA: TGTGCCAGCAGAACCGGGACAGGGAACCTCTACGAGCAGTACTTC
CDR3: CASRTGTGNLYEQYF

D: TRBD2
size: .
J: TRBJ2-3
V: TRBV10-1
DNA: TGCGCCAGCAGCCTCGAGGCTAGCGGATACACAGATACGCAGTATTTT
CDR3: CASSLEASGYTDTQYF

D: .
size: few
J: TRBJ2-1
V: TRBV2
DNA: TGTGCCAGCAGTGAGGACACATACAATGAGCAGTTCTTC
CDR3: CASSEDTYNEQFF

D: .
size: .
J: TRBJ2-3
V: TRBV19
DNA: TGTGCCAGTAGTATACGGGGCACAGATACGCAGTATTTT
CDR3: CASSIRGTDTQYF

D: TRBD2
size: .
J: TRBJ2-4
V: TRBV7-9
DNA: TGTGCCAGCAGCCCTAGCGGGGACATTCAGTACTTC
CDR3: CASSPSGDIQYF

D: .
size: .
J: TRBJ1-1
V: TRBV5-8
DNA: TGTGCCAGCAGCTTAAATACCAAATGGAAGGCTGAAGCTTTCTTT
CDR3: CASSLNTKWKAEAFF

D: .
size: .
J: TRBJ1-1
V: TRBV7-9
DNA: TGTGCCAGCAGCTTACAGGTGGGGAACACTGAAGCTTTCTTT
CDR3: CASSLQVGNTEAFF

D: .
size: once
J: TRBJ2-2
V: TRBV12-3/TRBV12-4
DNA: TGTGCCAGCTCCCGGCGAGCCACCGGGGAGCTGTTTTTT
CDR3: CASSRRATGELFF